The 29 T cell receptor beta chains reported below all come from one sample, sequenced in a study of blood T cell repertoires in COVID-19. Libraries were prepared by immunoSEQ multiplex PCR; TCRdb keeps only in-frame clonotypes and omits some of them. Of approximately 150,000 clones listed, about four fifths are singletons. The specimen was peripheral blood. Receptor source: a man aged 60 to 75 with active or convalescent COVID-19.

This chain links TRBV27 with TRBJ2-3; the D gene is possibly TRBD2 (7 bases). The CDR3 is 16 residues long. Trimming removed 3 bases from V and 0 bases from J, with 13 bases in between. Germline V gene sequence: CDR1 MNHEY, CDR2 SMNVEV (reference sequence). This CDR3 is CASSFGRGGSTDTQYF. CDR3 in DNA: TGTGCCAGCAGTTTTGGAAGGGGGGGTAGCACAGATACGCAGTATTTT.

The chain joins TRBV2 to TRBJ1-2; tentatively, D is TRBD1 (5 bases). The V end was cut by 2 bases, the J end by 7 bases, with 17 bases between. The CDR3 runs 15 residues. Germline CDR1 reads SNHLY; CDR2 reads FYNNEI. The DNA of the CDR3 is TGTGCCAGCAGTGAATGGCCCGGGGGAGAGGCTGGCTACACCTTC. As protein: CASSEWPGGEAGYTF. The full variable domain, its missing parts supplied by reference TRBV2 and TRBJ1-2, is EPEVTQTPSHQVTQMGQEVILRCVPISNHLYFYWYRQILGQKVEFLVSFYNNEISEKSEIFDDQFSVERPDGSNFTLKIRSTKLEDSAMYFCASSEWPGGEAGYTFGSGTRLTVV.

The chain combines TRBV5-5 with TRBJ2-5, with 9 bases lining up with TRBD2. V was pared by 0 bases and J by 4 bases, with 4 bases of the junction left unmatched. Per germline, CDR1 SGHKS and CDR2 YYEKEE (reference sequence). The CDR3 runs to 15 residues. The CDR3 DNA reads TGTGCCAGCAGCTTGGGGACTAGCGCGGGAGAGACCCAGTACTTC. Residues: CASSLGTSAGETQYF.

This clone came up once. CDR3 loop: CASSGQGPSNYGYTF. CDR3 nucleotide sequence: TGTGCCAGCAGCGGACAGGGCCCGTCTAACTATGGCTACACCTTC. The chain links TRBV7-9 to TRBJ1-2; TRBD1 agrees at 8 bases. Germline V lookup: CDR1 SEHNR, CDR2 FQNEAQ (reference sequence). The CDR3 totals 15 residues. V lost 5 bases, J lost 0 bases, and 5 bases stayed unmatched.

V is TRBV19 and J is TRBJ1-5, with a possible D match to TRBD1 (5 bases). Germline V gene data show CDR1 as LNHDA and CDR2 as SQIVND (reference sequence). The CDR3 spans 13 residues. Trimming shortened V by 5 bases and J by 7 bases, and 12 bases separated the two germline ends. The CDR3 bases are TGTGCCAGTAGTCCACAGGTTAGGCAGCCCCAGCATTTT. Amino acid sequence: CASSPQVRQPQHF.

The chain recombines TRBV13 with TRBJ2-7; 7 positions agree with TRBD1. Germline lookup yields CDR1 PRHDT and CDR2 FYEKMQ (reference sequence). V was pared by 6 bases and J by 6 bases, with 5 bases of the junction left unmatched. The CDR3 has 12 residues. The CDR3: CASRRQGPEQYF. CDR3 bases: TGTGCCAGCAGAAGACAGGGCCCCGAGCAGTACTTC.

With regard to this clone: The sample carries other DNA sequences with the same CDR3. The genes are TRBV11-2 and TRBJ1-3, with TRBD1 as a possible D gene (5 bases). V was clipped by 6 bases and J by 1 base, with 10 bases between them. CDR1 SGHAT and CDR2 FQNNGV come from the germline V gene. The CDR3 consists of 14 residues. CDR3 amino acids: CASSSRGSGNTIYF. DNA for the CDR3: TGTGCCAGCAGTTCTCGGGGGTCTGGAAACACCATATATTTT. The complete variable domain, with remaining parts taken from reference TRBV11-2 and TRBJ1-3, reads EAGVAQSPRYKIIEKRQSVAFWCNPISGHATLYWYQQILGQGPKLLIQFQNNGVVDDSQLPKDRFSAERLKGVDSTLKIQPAKLEDSAVYLCASSSRGSGNTIYFGEGSWLTVV.

This clone was seen a few times. The CDR3 nucleotides read TGTGCCAGCAGTCACAGGGGGAGAAGTAATTCACCCCTCCACTTT. Its protein is CASSHRGRSNSPLHF. The chain carries TRBV6-5 and TRBJ1-6; 8 bases are a match to TRBD1. The J segment lost 6 bases and the V segment lost 5 bases, leaving 6 bases of the junction unmatched. The CDR3 extends over 15 amino acids. Germline-derived CDR1 and CDR2 are MNHEY and SVGAGI.

The rearrangement joins TRBV2 to TRBJ1-4; D perhaps matches TRBD1 (5 bases). The germline CDR1 and CDR2 sequences are SNHLY and FYNNEI. There are 13 residues in the CDR3. V dropped 6 bases and J dropped 7 bases, with 12 bases sitting between them. CDR3 region: CASSWQGGEKLFF. In DNA, the CDR3 is TGTGCCAGCAGCTGGCAGGGCGGTGAAAAACTGTTTTTT. Full variable domain (remainder filled in from reference TRBV2 and TRBJ1-4): EPEVTQTPSHQVTQMGQEVILRCVPISNHLYFYWYRQILGQKVEFLVSFYNNEISEKSEIFDDQFSVERPDGSNFTLKIRSTKLEDSAMYFCASSWQGGEKLFFGSGTQLSVL.

This clone appeared a single time. The chain has TRBV5-6 and TRBJ1-1; 7 nucleotides match TRBD1. Germline CDR1 SGHDT, CDR2 YYEEEE. This CDR3 has 16 residues. The trim removed 0 bases at V and 2 bases at J, leaving 7 bases unmatched. This CDR3 is CASSLGMAGGNTEAFF. The CDR3 DNA sequence: TGTGCCAGCAGCTTGGGAATGGCAGGGGGAAACACTGAAGCTTTCTTT.

This clone was recorded only once. The gene calls are TRBV7-2 and TRBJ2-3, with a tentative D call TRBD2 (5 bases). The V end was cut by 1 base, the J end by 1 base, with 9 bases between. This CDR3 spans 15 amino acids. CDR1 and CDR2 from the germline V gene are SGHTA and FQGNSA. In DNA, the CDR3 is TGTGCCAGCAGCTTAGAGAGGGTTCGCACAGATACGCAGTATTTT. Translation gives CASSLERVRTDTQYF.

The gene calls are TRBV18 and TRBJ2-1, with 12 bases identical to TRBD2. The V gene's germline CDR1 is KGHSH and CDR2 LQKENI. J gave up 7 bases and V 3 bases, and 10 bases lay outside the gene matches. There are 17 residues in the CDR3. CDR3 residues: CASSPMTSGSGGNEQFF. CDR3 nucleotide sequence: TGTGCCAGCTCACCTATGACTAGCGGGAGTGGCGGGAATGAGCAGTTCTTC.

The CDR3 loop is CASSDPTGPGTEAFF. The CDR3 DNA reads TGTGCCAGCAGCGATCCTACAGGGCCCGGCACTGAAGCTTTCTTT. The rearrangement joins TRBV11-2 to TRBJ1-1, with TRBD1 as a possible D gene (6 bases). The V end was cut by 5 bases, the J end by 4 bases, with 17 bases between. Per the germline V gene, CDR1 is SGHAT and CDR2 is FQNNGV. The CDR3 consists of 15 residues.

V is TRBV7-2 and J is TRBJ2-7; 10 bases align to TRBD2. V was clipped by 2 bases and J by 4 bases; unmatched bases: 8. This CDR3 has 16 amino acids. Germline values: CDR1 SGHTA, CDR2 FQGNSA. This chain's CDR3 is CASSLSRTSGKYEQYF. In nucleotides, the CDR3 is TGTGCCAGCAGCTTATCCCGGACTAGCGGAAAATACGAGCAGTACTTC.

The chain recombines TRBV4-2 with TRBJ2-1; D uncertain. Trimming left V 4 bases short and J 6 bases short, with 13 bases between. The CDR3 contains 14 residues. Germline V lookup: CDR1 LGHNA, CDR2 YNFKEQ. CDR3 sequence reads: CASSRSVIVNEQFF. The CDR3, as DNA: TGTGCCAGCAGCCGATCGGTTATCGTCAATGAGCAGTTCTTC.

The chain is built from TRBV11-2 and TRBJ1-1; the D gene is possibly TRBD1 (5 bases). CDR1 SGHAT and CDR2 FQNNGV come from the germline V gene. The V and J ends lost 4 bases and 0 bases respectively, with 12 bases between them. There are 15 residues in the CDR3. The CDR3 coding sequence is TGTGCCAGCAGCTACGGAGACAGAATGAACACTGAAGCTTTCTTT. This encodes CASSYGDRMNTEAFF.

This chain joins TRBV6-2 or TRBV6-3 and TRBJ2-4, with TRBD2 identical over 11 bases. J was trimmed by 6 bases and V by 6 bases; bases with no gene match: 7. The CDR3 spans 15 residues. Germline V gives CDR1 MNHEY, CDR2 SVGEGT. DNA of the CDR3: TGTGCCAGCAGCCTAGGGACTAGCGGATTAAACATTCAGTACTTC. Its protein is CASSLGTSGLNIQYF.

The V call is TRBV5-4, the J call TRBJ2-5; D gene ambiguous. Trimming left V 1 base short and J 5 bases short, with 9 bases between. The CDR3 runs 13 residues. Germline V gene data show CDR1 as SGHNT and CDR2 as YYREEE (reference sequence). DNA for the CDR3: TGTGCCAGCAGCTTGAGTACCGGGGAGACCCAGTACTTC. This sequence encodes CASSLSTGETQYF. Based on the CDR3 plus reference TRBV5-4 and TRBJ2-5, the full variable domain is ETGVTQSPTHLIKTRGQQVTLRCSSQSGHNTVSWYQQALGQGPQFIFQYYREEENGRGNFPPRFSGLQFPNYSSELNVNALELDDSALYLCASSLSTGETQYFGPGTRLLVL.

The genes are TRBV5-5 and TRBJ1-6; 9 bases agree with TRBD1. This CDR3 has 14 residues. V trimming: 7 bases; J trimming: 9 bases; junction bases outside the gene matches: 8. The germline V gene encodes CDR1 SGHKS and CDR2 YYEKEE (reference sequence). The CDR3 reads CASGRDRDSSPLHF. The CDR3 DNA reads TGTGCCAGCGGCCGGGACAGGGATTCTTCACCCCTCCACTTT.

The table lists this clone with many counts. The gene calls are TRBV2 and TRBJ1-5; possible D gene TRBD1, 5 bases. Germline-derived CDR1 and CDR2 are SNHLY and FYNNEI. The CDR3 totals 11 residues. V dropped 6 bases and J dropped 11 bases, with 11 bases sitting between them. The CDR3 here is CASRGGRTQHF. CDR3 DNA: TGTGCCAGCAGGGGGGGGAGGACCCAGCATTTT.

V and J are TRBV7-2 and TRBJ1-1; D uncertain. The CDR3 spans 13 residues. Trimming removed 1 base at V and 3 bases at J, with 6 bases between. Germline V CDR1 and CDR2: SGHTA, FQGNSA. The CDR3 spells CASSLGPDTEAFF. CDR3 coding DNA: TGTGCCAGCAGCTTAGGTCCGGACACTGAAGCTTTCTTT. The full variable domain, in which reference TRBV7-2 and TRBJ1-1 provide the parts outside the CDR3, is GAGVSQSPSNKVTEKGKDVELRCDPISGHTALYWYRQSLGQGLEFLIYFQGNSAPDKSGLPSDRFSAERTGGSVSTLTIQRTQQEDSAVYLCASSLGPDTEAFFGQGTRLTVV.

CDR3 loop: CASSLGRNYEQYF. CDR3 nucleotide sequence: TGTGCCAGCAGCTTAGGGCGGAACTACGAGCAGTACTTC. This sequence joins TRBV7-2 and TRBJ2-7; unclear D gene. This CDR3 is built from 13 residues. V was shortened by 1 base and J by 3 bases, with 7 bases between the two germline ends. Germline assignment: CDR1 SGHTA and CDR2 FQGNSA.

This chain joins TRBV1 and TRBJ2-5; TRBD2 is the table's D call, not checked against the DNA. TRBV1 is termed a pseudogene. This CDR3 spans 14 amino acids. CDR3 DNA: TGCACCAGGAAAGAGCTAGCGGTCCAAGAGACCCAGTACTTC. Its protein is CTRKELAVQETQYF.

The chain recombines TRBV5-6 with TRBJ1-2, with D unresolved. Germline values: CDR1 SGHDT, CDR2 YYEEEE. This CDR3 is 12 amino acids long. Trimming pared 4 bases from V and 2 bases from J, leaving 6 bases between. The CDR3 here is CASSRVNYGYTF. The CDR3 coding sequence is TGTGCCAGCAGCCGCGTCAACTATGGCTACACCTTC.

The chain joins TRBV5-6 to TRBJ2-5, with no clear D. This CDR3 spans 13 amino acids. Germline lookup yields CDR1 SGHDT and CDR2 YYEEEE. Trimming removed 2 bases from V and 3 bases from J, with 8 bases in between. The CDR3 loop is CASSFGWEETQYF. The CDR3 nucleotides read TGTGCCAGCAGCTTCGGGTGGGAAGAGACCCAGTACTTC.

This sequence joins TRBV3-1 (or the pseudogene TRBV3-2) and TRBJ2-5; 12 positions match TRBD2. Germline CDR1 and CDR2: LGHDT and YNNKEL (reference sequence). With V trimmed by 0 bases and J by 2 bases, 4 bases remained unmatched. The CDR3 runs 17 residues. CDR3 sequence reads: CASSQDGLAGRQETQYF. The CDR3 DNA is TGTGCCAGCAGCCAAGACGGACTAGCGGGGAGACAAGAGACCCAGTACTTC.

This clone showed up just once. This chain uses TRBV7-9 with TRBJ2-7; D ambiguous. Germline CDR1 is SEHNR and CDR2 is FQNEAQ (reference sequence). V was clipped by 5 bases and J by 3 bases, with 11 bases between them. The CDR3 consists of 13 residues. DNA of the CDR3: TGTGCCAGCAGCGGGTACAGAGACTACGAGCAGTACTTC. It yields the protein CASSGYRDYEQYF. Filled out from reference TRBV7-9 and TRBJ2-7, the complete variable domain reads DTGVSQNPRHKITKRGQNVTFRCDPISEHNRLYWYRQTLGQGPEFLTYFQNEAQLEKSRLLSDRFSAERPKGSFSTLEIQRTEQGDSAMYLCASSGYRDYEQYFGPGTRLTVT.

The chain carries TRBV7-6 and TRBJ2-1; perhaps TRBD2 as D (6 bases). Germline values: CDR1 SGHVS, CDR2 FNYEAQ. V was shortened by 2 bases and J by 0 bases, with 17 bases between the two germline ends. This CDR3 region has 18 residues. CDR3 sequence: CASSLLPPGSRSYNEQFF. The CDR3 region has the DNA TGTGCCAGCAGCTTATTACCTCCCGGGAGCCGCTCCTACAATGAGCAGTTCTTC.

The chain uses TRBV5-1 and TRBJ1-6, with TRBD1 matching over 7 bases. Germline V gene lookup returns CDR1 SGHRS and CDR2 YFSETQ. Trimming took 1 base from V and 8 from J; bases not matched to a gene: 6. This CDR3 has 15 amino acids. CDR3 nucleotides: TGCGCCAGCAGCTTGAGACAGGGAATGGATTCACCCCTCCACTTT. As protein: CASSLRQGMDSPLHF.